Following are 26 T cell receptor beta chains from one sample sequenced in a study of T cells after yellow fever vaccination (dated by TCRdb to about 2019). The treatment or condition tag for this specimen amounts to: live attenuated yellow fever vaccine strain. The library was prepared using 5' RACE. The sequencing machine was an Illumina NovaSeq 6000. TCRdb handled the public reads itself, with Q25 trimming in fastp and clone calling in MiXCR, and kept productive beta chains. Entries that share a CDR3 protein sequence are merged under the most common genes and DNA. This sample has a few hundred thousand distinct CDR3 sequences in its table, and roughly 4% of those were observed once. Roughly 25% of the sample is held by the ten biggest clonotypes. This specimen was PBMCs, taken 5 days after the yellow fever booster vaccination. The receptor source for this set is a man aged 18 to 29 who received the YFV17D yellow fever vaccine.

There are a few counts of this clonotype. This chain links TRBV20-1 with TRBJ2-3; 8 nucleotides align to TRBD1. The J segment lost 5 bases and the V segment lost 0 bases, leaving 7 bases of the junction unmatched. Germline V lookup: CDR1 DFQATT, CDR2 SNEGSKA (reference sequence). CDR3 length equals 15 residues. For the CDR3, the DNA is TGCAGTGCTAGAGATCCCCGACAGGGGCAAGATACGCAGTATTTT. Translation gives CSARDPRQGQDTQYF.

This clonotype was counted many times. The chain combines TRBV4-2 with TRBJ2-4; D gene unclear. CDR3 size: 14 residues. V gave up 1 base and J gave up 0 bases, with 4 bases separating them. The germline CDR1 and CDR2 sequences are LGHNA and YNFKEQ. The CDR3 DNA is TGTGCCAGCAGCCAAGGTACAGCCAAAAACATTCAGTACTTC. Translation: CASSQGTAKNIQYF.

The chain recombines TRBV2 with TRBJ1-3; 9 bases are shared with TRBD1. The CDR3 totals 18 residues. After removal of 8 bases from V and 1 base from J, the junction contained 15 bases not matched to a gene. Germline CDR1 is SNHLY and CDR2 is FYNNEI. The CDR3 protein is CASEDYGGQGYSGNTIYF. The CDR3, as DNA: TGTGCCAGCGAGGATTACGGGGGACAGGGTTATTCTGGAAACACCATATATTTT.

This clonotype was seen many times. This chain links TRBV20-1 with TRBJ1-5, with D tentatively TRBD1 (5 bases). Germline V gives CDR1 DFQATT, CDR2 SNEGSKA (reference sequence). Trimming took 7 bases from V and 3 from J, leaving 10 bases between them. CDR3 length: 12 amino acids. The CDR3 reads CSVGTYNQPQHF. The CDR3 bases are TGCAGTGTTGGGACCTACAATCAGCCCCAGCATTTT.

The V and J genes are TRBV12-3 or TRBV12-4 and TRBJ1-4; D might be TRBD1 (6 bases). V dropped 3 bases and J dropped 5 bases, with 13 bases sitting between them. The CDR3 runs 15 residues. This CDR3 is CASSFGDRINEKLFF. The CDR3 DNA reads as TGTGCCAGCAGTTTCGGCGACAGGATCAATGAAAAACTGTTTTTT.

The genes are TRBV7-2 and TRBJ2-1; D not resolved. Trimming cost V 1 base and J 13 bases, with 11 bases left between them. The CDR3 loop spans 12 amino acids. Germline V lookup: CDR1 SGHTA, CDR2 FQGNSA. The CDR3 DNA follows: TGTGCCAGCAGCTTAGAAGCCGCCCTTCAGTTCTTC. Translated, it gives CASSLEAALQFF.

This chain uses TRBV7-2 with TRBJ2-5; tentative D call: TRBD2 (7 bases). Per the germline V gene, CDR1 is SGHTA and CDR2 is FQGNSA. The CDR3 extends over 15 amino acids. V gave up 2 bases and J gave up 5 bases, with 15 bases separating them. The CDR3 reads CASSLMVRGPETQYF. The DNA for the CDR3 is TGTGCCAGCAGCTTAATGGTGCGGGGGCCGGAGACCCAGTACTTC.

The rearrangement links TRBV10-3 to TRBJ1-5, with D perhaps matching TRBD1 (5 bases). Germline CDR1 and CDR2: ENHRY and SYGVKD. CDR3 length equals 15 residues. Here the CDR3 reads CAFSEGQGGNQPQHF. The CDR3 nucleotides read TGTGCATTCAGCGAGGGGCAGGGCGGCAATCAGCCCCAGCATTTT.

This clonotype was found many times. The chain joins TRBV29-1 to TRBJ2-5; D is perhaps TRBD1 (5 bases). This CDR3 has 11 amino acids. Trimming pared 5 bases from V and 2 bases from J, leaving 6 bases between. Germline V CDR1 and CDR2: SQVTM, ANQGSEA. CDR3 amino acids: CSVRQQETQYF. The CDR3 nucleotides read TGCAGCGTTAGACAGCAAGAGACCCAGTACTTC. The full variable domain, rest sourced from reference TRBV29-1 and TRBJ2-5, is SAVISQKPSRDICQRGTSLTIQCQVDSQVTMMFWYRQQPGQSLTLIATANQGSEATYESGFVIDKFPISRPNLTFSTLTVSNMSPEDSSIYLCSVRQQETQYFGPGTRLLVL.

This clonotype was detected ten times or more. The rearrangement joins TRBV5-1 to TRBJ2-1, with D hard to call. The V end lost 5 bases, the J end lost 7 bases, and 13 bases lay between the germline ends. CDR1 SGHRS and CDR2 YFSETQ come from the germline V gene. CDR3 length: 13 residues. The CDR3 is CASRRGGENEQFF. CDR3 bases: TGCGCCAGCAGGCGCGGTGGGGAAAATGAGCAGTTCTTC.

CDR3 sequence reads: CASSLASPEQYF. The CDR3 DNA is TGTGCCAGCAGCTTAGCAAGTCCCGAGCAGTACTTC. The V gene is TRBV7-2, the J gene TRBJ2-7; D is ambiguous. Deletions cut 0 bases from V and 6 bases from J, with 6 bases between. Germline lookup yields CDR1 SGHTA and CDR2 FQGNSA. The CDR3 contains 12 residues.

This clonotype was recorded a few times. This could be a read error, since a much larger clone is one nucleotide away. This chain links TRBV5-1 with TRBJ1-1; possibly TRBD1 for D (6 bases). V was pared by 2 bases and J by 3 bases, with 8 bases between. The CDR3 is 13 amino acids. The germline V gene has CDR1 SGHRS and CDR2 YFSETQ. DNA for the CDR3: TGCGCCAGCAGCTTCCAGGGGCACACTGAAGCTTTCTTT. This sequence encodes CASSFQGHTEAFF. Full variable domain (missing parts from reference TRBV5-1 and TRBJ1-1): KAGVTQTPRYLIKTRGQQVTLSCSPISGHRSVSWYQQTPGQGLQFLFEYFSETQRNKGNFPGRFSGRQFSNSRSEMNVSTLELGDSALYLCASSFQGHTEAFFGQGTRLTVV.

This clonotype turned up a few times. This chain uses TRBV20-1 with TRBJ2-4; the D is unclear. From germline, CDR1 is DFQATT and CDR2 SNEGSKA (reference sequence). The CDR3 runs 13 residues. The V end lost 6 bases, the J end lost 2 bases, and 11 bases lay between the germline ends. CDR3 sequence reads: CSAMQTTKNIQYF. For the CDR3, the DNA is TGCAGTGCCATGCAGACGACCAAAAACATTCAGTACTTC.

This clonotype has more than one count but fewer than ten. V usage is TRBV28 and J usage is TRBJ1-2; unclear D gene. Germline V gives CDR1 MDHEN, CDR2 SYDVKM. V lost 6 bases, J lost 8 bases, and 13 bases lay in between. CDR3 size: 12 residues. CDR3 sequence (DNA): TGTGCCAGCAGCCGCGGAGCTGAGGGCTACACCTTC. This encodes CASSRGAEGYTF.

With regard to this clonotype: A much larger clone differs from this one at a single base, so this may be a read error. CDR3 sequence (DNA): TGTGCCAGCAGCCCCCAGGGTTCGTACACCGGGGAGCTGTTTTTT. Residues: CASSPQGSYTGELFF. The chain carries TRBV4-2 and TRBJ2-2; possibly TRBD1 for D (5 bases). V dropped 4 bases and J dropped 3 bases, with 12 bases sitting between them. The CDR3 sequence is 15 residues long. CDR1 and CDR2 (germline): LGHNA, YNFKEQ.

A few counts support this clonotype. V usage is TRBV6-6 and J usage is TRBJ2-5; 10 nucleotides line up with TRBD2. Germline V gene lookup returns CDR1 MNHNY and CDR2 SVGAGI (reference sequence). After removal of 0 bases from V and 3 bases from J, the junction contained 4 bases not matched to a gene. This CDR3 region has 16 residues. CDR3 region: CASSYSPSGSKETQYF. DNA of the CDR3: TGTGCCAGCAGTTACTCGCCTAGCGGGAGTAAAGAGACCCAGTACTTC.

This clonotype occurred many times. This rearrangement joins TRBV6-2 or TRBV6-3 to TRBJ2-3; D gene uncertain. V lost 0 bases and J lost 0, with 7 bases in between. Germline CDR1 and CDR2: MNHEY and SVGEGT. This CDR3 spans 15 amino acids. The DNA of the CDR3 is TGTGCCAGCAGTTACTCCGTCGCTAGCACAGATACGCAGTATTTT. It is translated as CASSYSVASTDTQYF.

The chain employs TRBV20-1 and TRBJ1-2; D is unresolved. The CDR3 length is 14 residues. Trimming removed 4 bases at V and 0 bases at J, with 12 bases between. Germline CDR1 and CDR2: DFQATT and SNEGSKA (reference sequence). CDR3 amino acids: CSAMASSSNYGYTF. The CDR3 nucleotides are TGCAGTGCTATGGCCAGCAGTTCTAACTATGGCTACACCTTC.

This clonotype has a handful of counts. Germline and junction disagree at one end, which may indicate a read error. CDR3 sequence: CVSSLQGTNEKLFF. The CDR3 bases are TGTGTCAGCAGCTTACAGGGGACTAATGAAAAACTGTTTTTT. The chain carries TRBV7-9 and TRBJ1-4; 7 positions match TRBD1. This CDR3 contains 14 residues. Germline V gene sequence: CDR1 SEHNR, CDR2 FQNEAQ (reference sequence).

This clonotype was found a few times. The chain uses TRBV21-1 and TRBJ2-7. TRBV21-1 is a listed pseudogene. There are 14 residues in the CDR3. The CDR3: CASSKRQWCYEQYV. The CDR3 DNA reads as TGTGCCAGCAGCAAAAGGCAGTGGTGCTACGAGCAGTACGTC.

This clonotype appeared many times. V usage is TRBV7-6 and J usage is TRBJ1-3; 9 bases align to TRBD1. V shed 5 bases, J shed 1 base, and the junction held 9 bases outside the gene matches. CDR3 size: 17 residues. The germline V gene encodes CDR1 SGHVS and CDR2 FNYEAQ. CDR3 amino acids: CASSAYLGTGSGNTIYF. The DNA for the CDR3 is TGTGCCAGCAGCGCGTACCTCGGGACAGGGTCTGGAAACACCATATATTTT.

This clonotype has a count of ten or more. V gene TRBV7-7 combines with J gene TRBJ2-5; the match to TRBD1 covers 9 bases. V trimming: 5 bases; J trimming: 1 base; junction bases outside the gene matches: 5. Germline assignment: CDR1 SSHAT and CDR2 FNYEAQ (reference sequence). The CDR3 is made up of 15 amino acids. DNA of the CDR3: TGTGCCAGCAGCCAGGGACAGGGTTTCCAAGAGACCCAGTACTTC. Encoded protein: CASSQGQGFQETQYF. The full variable domain, its missing parts supplied by reference TRBV7-7 and TRBJ2-5, is GAGVSQSPRYKVTKRGQDVTLRCDPISSHATLYWYQQALGQGPEFLTYFNYEAQPDKSGLPSDRFSAERPEGSISTLTIQRTEQRDSAMYRCASSQGQGFQETQYFGPGTRLLVL.

V usage is TRBV6-5 and J usage is TRBJ1-2; the match to TRBD1 covers 8 bases. V dropped 0 bases and J dropped 3; count of bases not matched to a gene: 9. The CDR3 extends over 17 amino acids. Germline-derived CDR1 and CDR2 are MNHEY and SVGAGI. Here the CDR3 DNA reads TGTGCCAGCAGTTACTCGATGCAGGGGGCGATGTACTATGGCTACACCTTC. It codes for CASSYSMQGAMYYGYTF.

In this sample, this clonotype turned up many times. The CDR3 DNA reads as TGCAGTGCGGGAAGACAGGGCCTGGCCCCTCGAGGGACCCAGTACTTC. This sequence encodes CSAGRQGLAPRGTQYF. This sequence joins TRBV20-1 and TRBJ2-5; 7 bases line up with TRBD1. V trimming: 6 bases; J trimming: 7 bases; junction bases outside the gene matches: 20. The CDR3 length is 16 residues. The germline gives CDR1 DFQATT, CDR2 SNEGSKA (reference sequence).

The J gene is TRBJ2-5, the V gene TRBV20-1, with TRBD2 identical over 10 bases. Trimming took 3 bases from V and 0 from J; bases not matched to a gene: 13. The CDR3 totals 18 residues. Germline loops: CDR1 DFQATT, CDR2 SNEGSKA (reference sequence). As DNA, the CDR3 is TGCAGTGCTAGTTTAGGGGGGCTAGCGGGGGAGTACCAAGAGACCCAGTACTTC. As protein: CSASLGGLAGEYQETQYF.

This chain links TRBV6-2 or TRBV6-3 with TRBJ2-6, with D uncertain. Germline V gene sequence: CDR1 MNHEY, CDR2 SVGEGT. The V and J ends lost 2 bases and 4 bases respectively, with 15 bases between them. The CDR3 has 17 amino acids. The CDR3 sequence is CASSYQESRAGANVLTF. The DNA of the CDR3 is TGTGCCAGCAGTTACCAGGAGAGTAGGGCAGGGGCCAACGTCCTGACTTTC.